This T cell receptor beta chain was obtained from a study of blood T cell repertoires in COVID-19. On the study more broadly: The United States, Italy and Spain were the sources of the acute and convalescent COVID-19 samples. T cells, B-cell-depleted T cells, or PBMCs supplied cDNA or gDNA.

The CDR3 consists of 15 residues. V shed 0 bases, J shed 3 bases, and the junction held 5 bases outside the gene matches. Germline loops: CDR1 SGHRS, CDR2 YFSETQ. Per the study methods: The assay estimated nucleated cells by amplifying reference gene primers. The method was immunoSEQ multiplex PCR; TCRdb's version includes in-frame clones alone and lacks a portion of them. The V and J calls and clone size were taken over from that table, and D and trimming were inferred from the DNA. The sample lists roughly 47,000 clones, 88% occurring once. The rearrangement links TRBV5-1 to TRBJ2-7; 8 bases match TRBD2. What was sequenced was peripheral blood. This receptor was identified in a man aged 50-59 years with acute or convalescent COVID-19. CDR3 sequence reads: CASSLGGTRVYEQYF. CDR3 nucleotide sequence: TGCGCCAGCAGCTTGGGTGGGACTAGGGTCTACGAGCAGTACTTC.